The present TCR beta chain was sequenced within a study of blood T cell repertoires in COVID-19. This clone was observed a few times. Methods used by the authors: Reference gene primer amplification gave estimated nucleated cell counts. Some clones are missing from TCRdb's copy, which holds only in-frame ones; the method was immunoSEQ multiplex PCR. D and trimming come from the DNA, and the V and J calls and clone size come from that table. The table has fewer than 300,000 clones, roughly 91% seen once. V lost 4 bases, J lost 0 bases, and 7 bases stayed unmatched. Germline loops: CDR1 MDHEN, CDR2 SYDVKM. CDR3 length: 17 amino acids.

V and J are TRBV28 and TRBJ2-3, with 10 bases fitting TRBD2. The sample was peripheral blood. This TCR derives from a young man with acute or convalescent COVID-19. This CDR3 reads CASSSPGAGGSTDTQYF. DNA of the CDR3: TGTGCCAGCAGTTCCCCAGGAGCGGGGGGGAGCACAGATACGCAGTATTTT.